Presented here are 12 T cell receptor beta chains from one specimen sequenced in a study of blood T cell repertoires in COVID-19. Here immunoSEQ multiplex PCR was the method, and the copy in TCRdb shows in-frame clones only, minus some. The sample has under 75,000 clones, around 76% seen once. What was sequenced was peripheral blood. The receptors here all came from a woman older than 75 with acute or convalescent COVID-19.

The CDR3 loop is CASSPAWRDQSQYF. The CDR3 DNA reads as TGTGCCAGCTCACCCGCCTGGCGGGATCAGTCCCAGTACTTC. The V gene is TRBV18, the J gene TRBJ2-5, with a possible D match to TRBD2 (6 bases). V dropped 3 bases and J dropped 9 bases, with 17 bases sitting between them. Germline V gene data show CDR1 as KGHSH and CDR2 as LQKENI. The length of the CDR3 is 14 residues.

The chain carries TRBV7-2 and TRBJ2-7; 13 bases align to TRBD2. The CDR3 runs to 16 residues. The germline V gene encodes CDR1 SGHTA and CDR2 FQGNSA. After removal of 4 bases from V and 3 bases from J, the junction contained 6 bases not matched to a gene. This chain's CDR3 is CASSSWGTSGNYEQYF. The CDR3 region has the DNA TGTGCCAGCAGCTCCTGGGGGACTAGCGGGAACTACGAGCAGTACTTC.

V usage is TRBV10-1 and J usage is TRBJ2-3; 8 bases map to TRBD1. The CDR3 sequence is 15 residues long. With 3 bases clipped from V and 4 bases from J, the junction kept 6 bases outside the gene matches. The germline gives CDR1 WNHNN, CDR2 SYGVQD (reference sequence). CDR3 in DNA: TGCGCCAGCAGTGACAGGGACAGGTTTGCAGATACGCAGTATTTT. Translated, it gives CASSDRDRFADTQYF.

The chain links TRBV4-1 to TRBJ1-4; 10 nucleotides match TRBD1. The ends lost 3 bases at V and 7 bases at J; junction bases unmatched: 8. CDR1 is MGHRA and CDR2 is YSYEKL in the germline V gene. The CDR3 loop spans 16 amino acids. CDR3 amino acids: CASSHIATGGGEKLFF. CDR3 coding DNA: TGCGCCAGCAGCCATATAGCGACAGGGGGCGGTGAAAAACTGTTTTTT.

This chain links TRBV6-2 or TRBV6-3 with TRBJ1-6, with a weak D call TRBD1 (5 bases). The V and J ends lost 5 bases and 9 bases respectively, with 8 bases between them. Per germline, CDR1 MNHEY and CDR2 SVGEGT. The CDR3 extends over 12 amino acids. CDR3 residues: CASSPRVSPLHF. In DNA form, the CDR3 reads TGTGCCAGCAGTCCCAGGGTTTCACCCCTCCACTTT.

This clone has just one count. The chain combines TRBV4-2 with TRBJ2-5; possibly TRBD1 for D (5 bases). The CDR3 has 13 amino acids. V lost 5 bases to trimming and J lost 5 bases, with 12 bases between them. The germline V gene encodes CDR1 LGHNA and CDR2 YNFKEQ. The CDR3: CASSSLGPETQYF. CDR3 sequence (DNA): TGTGCCAGCAGCTCCCTGGGGCCGGAGACCCAGTACTTC.

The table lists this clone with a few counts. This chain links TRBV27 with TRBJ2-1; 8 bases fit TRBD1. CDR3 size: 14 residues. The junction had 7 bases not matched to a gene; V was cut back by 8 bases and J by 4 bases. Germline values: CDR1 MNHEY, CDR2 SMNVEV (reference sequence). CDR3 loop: CASQGQGRYNEQFF. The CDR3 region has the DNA TGTGCCAGCCAAGGACAGGGAAGGTACAATGAGCAGTTCTTC.

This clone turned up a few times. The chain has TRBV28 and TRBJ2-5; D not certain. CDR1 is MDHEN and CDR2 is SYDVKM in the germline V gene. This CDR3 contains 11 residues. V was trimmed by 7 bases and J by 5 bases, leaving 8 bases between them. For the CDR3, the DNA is TGTGCCAGCAACACCTGGGAGACCCAGTACTTC. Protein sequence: CASNTWETQYF. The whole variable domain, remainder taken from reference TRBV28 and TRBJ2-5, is DVKVTQSSRYLVKRTGEKVFLECVQDMDHENMFWYRQDPGLGLRLIYFSYDVKMKEKGDIPEGYSVSREKKERFSLILESASTNQTSMYLCASNTWETQYFGPGTRLLVL.

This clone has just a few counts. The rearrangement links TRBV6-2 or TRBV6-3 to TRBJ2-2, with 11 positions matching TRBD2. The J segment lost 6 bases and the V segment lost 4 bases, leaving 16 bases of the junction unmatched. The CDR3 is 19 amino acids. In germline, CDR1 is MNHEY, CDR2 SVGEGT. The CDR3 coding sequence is TGTGCCAGCAGTTTTCCACTAGCGGGAGAGGTTACCCCTCCCGGGGAGCTGTTTTTT. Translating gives CASSFPLAGEVTPPGELFF.

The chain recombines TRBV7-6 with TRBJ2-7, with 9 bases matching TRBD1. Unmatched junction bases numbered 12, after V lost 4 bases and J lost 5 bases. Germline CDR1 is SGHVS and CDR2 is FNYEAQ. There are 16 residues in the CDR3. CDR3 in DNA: TGTGCCAGCAGCTCTTTAGGGGGGACAGGGTACAACGAGCAGTACTTC. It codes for CASSSLGGTGYNEQYF.

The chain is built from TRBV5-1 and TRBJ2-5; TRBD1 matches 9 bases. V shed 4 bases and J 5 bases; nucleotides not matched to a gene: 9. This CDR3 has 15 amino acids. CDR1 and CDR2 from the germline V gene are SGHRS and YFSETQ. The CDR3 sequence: CASSRTGQGGETQYF. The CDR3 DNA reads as TGCGCCAGCAGCCGTACGGGACAGGGAGGCGAGACCCAGTACTTC.

CDR3 nucleotide sequence: TGTGCCAGCAGCGCGACAGGGTCTGGGGCCAACGTCCTGACTTTC. Protein product: CASSATGSGANVLTF. V is TRBV9 and J is TRBJ2-6, with 7 nucleotides matching TRBD1. Germline loops: CDR1 SGDLS, CDR2 YYNGEE. This CDR3 contains 15 residues. V lost 3 bases to trimming and J lost 1 base; unmatched junction nucleotides: 1.